The TCR beta chain under discussion was sequenced for a study of shared clonotypes between healthy human individuals. Across the whole study: For every donor, three CD4 naive, three CD4 memory, two CD8 naive and one CD8 memory plates were used. The study's findings and limits: The naive CD4 repertoires of several donors were compared, and around 4.7% of clonotypes were shared.

Only in-frame clones appear in the TCRdb table, and some are missing; sequencing was by immunoSEQ multiplex PCR. The sample includes fewer than 800,000 clones, about 91% of them seen just once. The V and J ends lost 0 bases and 5 bases, in that order; junction bases with no gene match: 11. Germline V gene lookup returns CDR1 LGHNA and CDR2 YSLEER. The CDR3 has 18 residues. This clone was observed once. Its antigen remains unidentified. The naive CD8 population came from CD45RO-negative cells selected for CCR7, without terminally differentiated effector memory CD45RA+ cells. The chain couples TRBV4-3 to TRBJ2-5; the match to TRBD2 covers 11 bases. The receptor comes from a man aged 30 to 39 in good health. Sequencing was performed on naive CD8+ T cells sorted from blood. CDR3 coding DNA: TGCGCCAGCAGCCAAGATCGGGTAGCTAGCGGGAGGTGGGAGACCCAGTACTTC. Its translation is CASSQDRVASGRWETQYF.